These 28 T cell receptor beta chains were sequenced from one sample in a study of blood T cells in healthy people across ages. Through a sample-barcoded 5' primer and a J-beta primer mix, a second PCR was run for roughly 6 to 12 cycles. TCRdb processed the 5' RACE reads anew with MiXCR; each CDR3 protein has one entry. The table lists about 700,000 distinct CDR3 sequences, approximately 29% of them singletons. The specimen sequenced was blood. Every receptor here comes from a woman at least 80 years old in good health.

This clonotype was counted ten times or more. For the CDR3, the DNA is TGTGCCAGCAGCTTAAGCGGCTCGGGGGAGCAGTTCTTC. The encoded protein is CASSLSGSGEQFF. The chain uses TRBV5-6 and TRBJ2-1; a weak D match, TRBD2 (5 bases). Germline V gene lookup returns CDR1 SGHDT and CDR2 YYEEEE. V lost 2 bases to trimming and J lost 10 bases, with 13 bases between them. CDR3 size: 13 residues.

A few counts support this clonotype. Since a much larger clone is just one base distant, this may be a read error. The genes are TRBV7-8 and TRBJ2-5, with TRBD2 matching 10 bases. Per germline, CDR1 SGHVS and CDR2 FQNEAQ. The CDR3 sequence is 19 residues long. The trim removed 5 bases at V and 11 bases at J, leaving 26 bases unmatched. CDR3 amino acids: CASSPPGGFSGGDGVEQYF. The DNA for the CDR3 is TGTGCCAGCAGCCCCCCGGGGGGTTTCAGCGGGGGGGATGGGGTTGAGCAGTACTTC.

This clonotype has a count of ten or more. In nucleotides, the CDR3 is TGCAGCACCCAGGGGCACTCCTACGAGCAGTACTTC. Encoded protein: CSTQGHSYEQYF. The chain combines TRBV20-1 with TRBJ2-7, with D perhaps TRBD1 (6 bases). CDR1 and CDR2 (germline): DFQATT, SNEGSKA (reference sequence). This CDR3 has 12 residues.

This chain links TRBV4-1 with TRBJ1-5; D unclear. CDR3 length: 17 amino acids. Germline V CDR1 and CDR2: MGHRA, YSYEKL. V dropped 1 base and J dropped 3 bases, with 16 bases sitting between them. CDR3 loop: CASSQVGSAGVNQPQHF. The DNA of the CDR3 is TGCGCCAGCAGCCAAGTTGGGAGCGCGGGAGTCAATCAGCCCCAGCATTTT.

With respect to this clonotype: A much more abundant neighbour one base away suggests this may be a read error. The CDR3 loop reads CASSDDAYEQFF. The CDR3 DNA follows: TGTGCCAGCAGCGACGACGCTTACGAGCAGTTCTTC. This chain connects TRBV5-5 to TRBJ2-1; D remains ambiguous. Germline V gene data show CDR1 as SGHKS and CDR2 as YYEKEE (reference sequence). Trimming stripped 4 bases from V and 10 bases from J, with 12 bases between. The CDR3 runs to 12 residues.

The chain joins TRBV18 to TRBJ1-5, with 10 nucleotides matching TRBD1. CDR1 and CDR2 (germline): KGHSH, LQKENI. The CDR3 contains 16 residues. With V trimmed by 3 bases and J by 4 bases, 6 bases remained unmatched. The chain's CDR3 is CASSPNQGQGNQPQHF. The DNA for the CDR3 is TGTGCCAGCTCACCCAACCAGGGACAGGGGAATCAGCCCCAGCATTTT.

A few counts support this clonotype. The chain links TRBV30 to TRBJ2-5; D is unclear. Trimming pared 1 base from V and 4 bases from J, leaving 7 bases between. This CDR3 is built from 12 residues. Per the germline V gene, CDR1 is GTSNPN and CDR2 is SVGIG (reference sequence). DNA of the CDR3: TGTGCCTGGAGTGAAGGGTTAGAGACCCAGTACTTC. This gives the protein CAWSEGLETQYF. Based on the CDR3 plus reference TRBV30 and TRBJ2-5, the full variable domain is SQTIHQWPATLVQPVGSPLSLECTVEGTSNPNLYWYRQAAGRGLQLLFYSVGIGQISSEVPQNLSASRPQDRQFILSSKKLLLSDSGFYLCAWSEGLETQYFGPGTRLLVL.

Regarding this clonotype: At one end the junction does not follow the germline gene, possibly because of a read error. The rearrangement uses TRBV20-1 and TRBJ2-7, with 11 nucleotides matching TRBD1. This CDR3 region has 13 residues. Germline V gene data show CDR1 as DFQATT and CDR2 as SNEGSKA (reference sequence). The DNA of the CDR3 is TGCAATGCTAGGACAGGGGGCCAGTACGAGCAGTACTTC. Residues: CNARTGGQYEQYF.

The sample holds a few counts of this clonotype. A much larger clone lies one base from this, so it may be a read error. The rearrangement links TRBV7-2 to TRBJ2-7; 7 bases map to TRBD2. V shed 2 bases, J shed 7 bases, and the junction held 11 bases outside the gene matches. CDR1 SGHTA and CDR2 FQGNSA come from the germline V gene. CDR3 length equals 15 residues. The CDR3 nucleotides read TGTGCCAGCAGCTTACTGCGGGGGAGCTACAATGAGCAGTACTTC. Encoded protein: CASSLLRGSYNEQYF.

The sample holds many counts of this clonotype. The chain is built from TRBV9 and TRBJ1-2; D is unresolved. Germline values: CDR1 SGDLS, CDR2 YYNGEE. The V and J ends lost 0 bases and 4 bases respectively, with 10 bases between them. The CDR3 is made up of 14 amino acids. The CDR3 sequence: CASSVARGGYGYTF. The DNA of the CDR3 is TGTGCCAGCAGCGTAGCTAGAGGCGGCTATGGCTACACCTTC.

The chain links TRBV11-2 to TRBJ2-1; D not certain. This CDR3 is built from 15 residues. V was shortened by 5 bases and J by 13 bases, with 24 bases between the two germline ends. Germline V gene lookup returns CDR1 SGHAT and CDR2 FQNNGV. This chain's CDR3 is CASSPSRATQETQFF. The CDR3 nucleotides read TGTGCCAGCAGCCCTTCTCGGGCCACTCAAGAGACCCAGTTCTTC.

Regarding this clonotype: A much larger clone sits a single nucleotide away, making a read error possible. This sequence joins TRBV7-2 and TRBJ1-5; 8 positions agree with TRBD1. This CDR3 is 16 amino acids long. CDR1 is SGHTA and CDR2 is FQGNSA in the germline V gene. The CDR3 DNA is TGTGCCAGCAGCTTACATTTAGCAGGGGGCAGGGAGCCCCGGCATTTT. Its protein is CASSLHLAGGREPRHF.

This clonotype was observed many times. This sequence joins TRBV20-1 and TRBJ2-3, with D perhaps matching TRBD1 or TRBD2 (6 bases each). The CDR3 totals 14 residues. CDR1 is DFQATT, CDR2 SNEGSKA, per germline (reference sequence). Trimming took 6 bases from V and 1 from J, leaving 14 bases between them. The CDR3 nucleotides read TGCAGTGCGGGGGAAGGGGGGCGCACAGATACGCAGTATTTT. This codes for CSAGEGGRTDTQYF.

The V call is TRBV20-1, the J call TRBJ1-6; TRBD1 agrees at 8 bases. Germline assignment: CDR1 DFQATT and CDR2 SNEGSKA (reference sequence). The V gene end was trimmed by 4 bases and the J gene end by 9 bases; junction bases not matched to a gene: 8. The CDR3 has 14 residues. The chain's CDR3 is CSAKEDREVSPLHF. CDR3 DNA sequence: TGCAGTGCTAAGGAGGACAGGGAAGTTTCACCCCTCCACTTT.

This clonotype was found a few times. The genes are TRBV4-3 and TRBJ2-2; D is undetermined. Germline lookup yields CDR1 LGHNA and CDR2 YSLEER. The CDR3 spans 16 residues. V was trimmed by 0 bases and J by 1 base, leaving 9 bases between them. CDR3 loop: CASSQEIAENTGELFF. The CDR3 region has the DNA TGCGCCAGCAGCCAAGAAATTGCAGAGAACACCGGGGAGCTGTTTTTT.

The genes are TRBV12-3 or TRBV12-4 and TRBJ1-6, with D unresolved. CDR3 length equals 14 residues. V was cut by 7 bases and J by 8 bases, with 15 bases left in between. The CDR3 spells CASTHSSGDSPLHF. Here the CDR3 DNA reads TGTGCCAGCACCCACTCATCTGGGGATTCACCCCTCCACTTT.

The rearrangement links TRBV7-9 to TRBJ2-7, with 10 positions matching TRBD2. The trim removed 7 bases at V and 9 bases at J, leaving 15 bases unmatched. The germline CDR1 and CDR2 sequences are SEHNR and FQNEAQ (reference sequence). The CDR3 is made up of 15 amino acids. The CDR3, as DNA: TGTGCCAGCATCCCGAGTGGACTAGCGGAAATTGGGCAGTACTTC. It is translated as CASIPSGLAEIGQYF. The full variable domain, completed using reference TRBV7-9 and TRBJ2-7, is DTGVSQNPRHKITKRGQNVTFRCDPISEHNRLYWYRQTLGQGPEFLTYFQNEAQLEKSRLLSDRFSAERPKGSFSTLEIQRTEQGDSAMYLCASIPSGLAEIGQYFGPGTRLTVT.

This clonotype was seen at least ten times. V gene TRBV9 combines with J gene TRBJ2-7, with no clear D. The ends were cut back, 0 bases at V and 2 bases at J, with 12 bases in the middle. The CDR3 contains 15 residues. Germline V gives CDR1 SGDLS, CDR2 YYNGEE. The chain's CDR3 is CASSVGSETAYEQYF. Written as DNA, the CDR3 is TGTGCCAGCAGCGTAGGCTCGGAAACGGCCTACGAGCAGTACTTC.

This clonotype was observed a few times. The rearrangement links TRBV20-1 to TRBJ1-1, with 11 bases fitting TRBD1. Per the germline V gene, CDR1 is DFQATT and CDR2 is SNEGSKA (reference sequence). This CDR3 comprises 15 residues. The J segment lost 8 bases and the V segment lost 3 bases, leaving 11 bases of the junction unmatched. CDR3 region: CSASPTTRTGGEAFF. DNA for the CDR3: TGCAGTGCTAGCCCAACCACGAGGACAGGGGGCGAAGCTTTCTTT.

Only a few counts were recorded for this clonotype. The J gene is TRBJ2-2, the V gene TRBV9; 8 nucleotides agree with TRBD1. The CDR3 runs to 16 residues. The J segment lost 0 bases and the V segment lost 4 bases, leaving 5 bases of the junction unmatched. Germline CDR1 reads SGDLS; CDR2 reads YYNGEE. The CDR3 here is CASSTRTGPNTGELFF. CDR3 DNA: TGTGCCAGCAGCACACGGACAGGGCCGAACACCGGGGAGCTGTTTTTT.

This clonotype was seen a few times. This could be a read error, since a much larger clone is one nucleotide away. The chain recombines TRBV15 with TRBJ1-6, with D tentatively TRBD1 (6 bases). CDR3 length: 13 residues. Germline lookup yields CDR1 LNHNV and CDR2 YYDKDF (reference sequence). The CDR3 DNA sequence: TGTGCCACCAGCATTAACAGGGATTCACCCCCCCACTTT. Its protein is CATSINRDSPPHF.

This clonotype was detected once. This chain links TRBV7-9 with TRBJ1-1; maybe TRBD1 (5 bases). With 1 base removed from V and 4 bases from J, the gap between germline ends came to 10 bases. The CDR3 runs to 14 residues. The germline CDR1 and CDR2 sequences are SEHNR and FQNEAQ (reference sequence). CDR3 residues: CASSLVLGGTEAFF. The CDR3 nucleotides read TGTGCCAGCAGCTTAGTCTTGGGGGGCACTGAAGCTTTCTTT. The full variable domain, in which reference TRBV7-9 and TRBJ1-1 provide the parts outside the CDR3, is DTGVSQNPRHKITKRGQNVTFRCDPISEHNRLYWYRQTLGQGPEFLTYFQNEAQLEKSRLLSDRFSAERPKGSFSTLEIQRTEQGDSAMYLCASSLVLGGTEAFFGQGTRLTVV.

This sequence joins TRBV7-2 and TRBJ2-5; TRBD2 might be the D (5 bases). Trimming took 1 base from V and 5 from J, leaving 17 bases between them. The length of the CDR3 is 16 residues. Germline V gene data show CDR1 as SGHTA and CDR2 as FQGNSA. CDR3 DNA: TGTGCCAGCAGCTTAGGGGAAGGCCATCGGAGGGAGACCCAGTACTTC. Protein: CASSLGEGHRRETQYF.

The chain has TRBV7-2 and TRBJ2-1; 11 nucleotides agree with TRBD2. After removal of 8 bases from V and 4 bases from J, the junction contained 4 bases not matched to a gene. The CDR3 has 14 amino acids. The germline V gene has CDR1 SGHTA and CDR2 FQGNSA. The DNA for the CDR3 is TGTGCCAGCCGATGGACTAGCGGGTACAATGAGCAGTTCTTC. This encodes CASRWTSGYNEQFF. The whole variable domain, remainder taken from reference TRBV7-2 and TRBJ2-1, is GAGVSQSPSNKVTEKGKDVELRCDPISGHTALYWYRQSLGQGLEFLIYFQGNSAPDKSGLPSDRFSAERTGGSVSTLTIQRTQQEDSAVYLCASRWTSGYNEQFFGPGTRLTVL.

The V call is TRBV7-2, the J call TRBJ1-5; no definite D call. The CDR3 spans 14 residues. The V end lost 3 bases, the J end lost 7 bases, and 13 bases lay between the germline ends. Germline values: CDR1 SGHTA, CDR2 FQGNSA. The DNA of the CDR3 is TGTGCCAGCAGCTTTAATTCGGGGTTCCAGCCCCAGCATTTT. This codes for CASSFNSGFQPQHF.

For the CDR3, the DNA is TGTGCCAGCAGTGTGACTTATAGCAATCAGCCCCAGCATTTT. Encoded protein: CASSVTYSNQPQHF. The rearrangement links TRBV7-8 to TRBJ1-5; D is unclear. Germline-derived CDR1 and CDR2 are SGHVS and FQNEAQ. The CDR3 spans 14 residues. The V end lost 6 bases, the J end lost 0 bases, and 9 bases lay between the germline ends.

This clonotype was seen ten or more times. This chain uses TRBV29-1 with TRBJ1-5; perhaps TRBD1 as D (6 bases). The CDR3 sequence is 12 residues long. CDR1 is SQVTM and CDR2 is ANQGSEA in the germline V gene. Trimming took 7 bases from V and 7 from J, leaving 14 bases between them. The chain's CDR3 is CSAGGESQPQHF. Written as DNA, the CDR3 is TGCAGCGCGGGGGGCGAATCACAGCCCCAGCATTTT.

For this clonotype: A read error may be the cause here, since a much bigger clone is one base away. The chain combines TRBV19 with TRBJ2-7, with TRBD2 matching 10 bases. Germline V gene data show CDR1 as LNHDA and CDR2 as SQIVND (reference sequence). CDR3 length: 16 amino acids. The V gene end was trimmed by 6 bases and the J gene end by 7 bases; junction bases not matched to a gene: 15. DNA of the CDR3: TGTGCCAGTAGCCGCCCTTCCCTAGCGGGGGAATTAGAGCAGTACTTC. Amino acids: CASSRPSLAGELEQYF.